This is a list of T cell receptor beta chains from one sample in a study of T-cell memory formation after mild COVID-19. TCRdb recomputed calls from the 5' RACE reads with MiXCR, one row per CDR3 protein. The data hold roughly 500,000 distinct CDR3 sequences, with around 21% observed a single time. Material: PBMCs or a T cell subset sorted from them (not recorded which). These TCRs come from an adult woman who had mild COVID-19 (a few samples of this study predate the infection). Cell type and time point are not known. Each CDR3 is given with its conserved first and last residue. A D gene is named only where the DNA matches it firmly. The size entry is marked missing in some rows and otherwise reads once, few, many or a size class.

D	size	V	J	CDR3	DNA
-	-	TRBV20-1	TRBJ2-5	CSARTGEQETQYF	TGCAGTGCTAGAACGGGAGAGCAGGAGACCCAGTACTTC
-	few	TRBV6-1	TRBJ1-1	CASSAADRPNTEAFF	TGTGCCAGCAGTGCAGCAGACAGGCCTAACACTGAAGCTTTCTTT
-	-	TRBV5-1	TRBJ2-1	CASSLGHRDAKYEQFF	TGCGCCAGCAGCTTGGGTCACAGGGACGCGAAGTATGAGCAGTTCTTC
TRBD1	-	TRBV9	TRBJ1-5	CASSQGGNNQPQHF	TGTGCCAGCAGCCAGGGGGGCAATAATCAGCCCCAGCATTTT
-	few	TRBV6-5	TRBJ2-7	CASSYSIPYRWDEQYF	TGTGCCAGCAGTTACTCGATACCGTATAGGTGGGACGAGCAGTACTTC
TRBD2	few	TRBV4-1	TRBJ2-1	CASSQAGGALTGNEQFF	TGCGCCAGCAGCCAAGCCGGGGGGGCCCTGACCGGCAATGAGCAGTTCTTC
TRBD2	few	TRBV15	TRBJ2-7	CATSRKTGTSGDYEQYF	TGTGCCACCAGCCGCAAAACCGGGACTAGCGGGGATTACGAGCAGTACTTC
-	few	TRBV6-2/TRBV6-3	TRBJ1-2	CASRHIYGDLRGYTF	TGTGCCAGCAGACACATCTACGGGGATTTACGAGGCTACACCTTC
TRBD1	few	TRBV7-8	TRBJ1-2	CASSLGTGANYGYTF	TGTGCCAGCAGCTTGGGGACAGGTGCTAACTATGGCTACACCTTC
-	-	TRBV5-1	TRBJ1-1	CASSFFGRGDTEAFF	TGCGCCAGCAGCTTCTTCGGCAGGGGAGACACTGAAGCTTTCTTT
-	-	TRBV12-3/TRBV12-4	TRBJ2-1	CASSPGFGEQFF	TGTGCCAGCAGTCCAGGCTTCGGTGAGCAGTTCTTC
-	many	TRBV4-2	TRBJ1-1	CASSSDPNTEAFF	TGTGCCAGCAGCTCGGACCCGAACACTGAAGCTTTCTTT
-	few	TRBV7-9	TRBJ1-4	CASSRAGTRGEKLFF	TGTGCCAGCAGCCGAGCCGGGACACGAGGGGAAAAACTGTTTTTT
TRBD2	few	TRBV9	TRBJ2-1	CASSVGLAGGPHNEQFF	TGTGCCAGCAGCGTAGGTCTAGCGGGGGGGCCCCACAATGAGCAGTTCTTC
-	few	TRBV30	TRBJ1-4	CAWNRRGNEKLFF	TGTGCCTGGAATCGCCGTGGGAATGAAAAACTGTTTTTT
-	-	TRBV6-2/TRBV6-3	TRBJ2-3	CASSGWDVGTQYF	TGTGCCAGCAGTGGGTGGGACGTCGGTACGCAGTATTTT
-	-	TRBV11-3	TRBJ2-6	CASSLDFGVSGANVLTF	TGTGCCAGCAGCTTAGATTTTGGCGTCTCTGGGGCCAACGTCCTGACTTTC
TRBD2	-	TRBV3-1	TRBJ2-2	CASSAPSVRLAGDGPGELFF	TGTGCCAGCAGCGCCCCTTCGGTAAGACTAGCGGGAGACGGCCCCGGGGAGCTGTTTTTT
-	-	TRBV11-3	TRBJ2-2	CASSPRAGGNGELFF	TGTGCCAGCAGCCCCCGGGCAGGGGGGAACGGGGAGCTGTTTTTT
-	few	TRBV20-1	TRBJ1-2	CSAHRDLYGYTF	TGCAGTGCTCACAGGGATCTCTATGGCTACACCTTC
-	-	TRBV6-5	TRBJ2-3	CASRVGPGGDTQYF	TGTGCCAGCCGTGTGGGACCAGGGGGGGATACGCAGTATTTT
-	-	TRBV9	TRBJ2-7	CHRVAYEQYF	TGTCACAGGGTGGCCTACGAGCAGTACTTC
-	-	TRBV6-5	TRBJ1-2	CASRTVTTIGYTF	TGTGCCAGCAGGACAGTCACCACAATTGGCTACACCTTC
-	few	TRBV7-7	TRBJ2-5	CASSSEIVSQYF	TGTGCTAGCAGCTCGGAAATCGTTTCCCAGTACTTC
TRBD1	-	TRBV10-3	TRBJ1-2	CAISERGWDSVEGYTF	TGTGCCATCAGTGAGAGGGGTTGGGACAGCGTGGAGGGCTACACCTTC
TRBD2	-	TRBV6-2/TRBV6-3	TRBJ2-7	CASSYSGTSGMSYEQYF	TGTGCCAGCAGTTACTCGGGGACTAGCGGGATGTCCTACGAGCAGTACTTC
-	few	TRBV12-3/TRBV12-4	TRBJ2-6	CATVQGILTSGANVLTF	TGTGCCACCGTCCAGGGTATCCTTACCTCTGGGGCCAACGTCCTGACTTTC
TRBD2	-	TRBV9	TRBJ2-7	CASSVASGGQYEQYF	TGTGCCAGCAGCGTAGCTAGCGGGGGGCAATACGAGCAGTACTTC
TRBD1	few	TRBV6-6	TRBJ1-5	CASSYVQGNQPQHF	TGTGCCAGCAGTTACGTACAGGGGAATCAGCCCCAGCATTTT
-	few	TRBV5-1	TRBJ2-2	CASRSTGSNTGELFF	TGCGCCAGCCGTTCTACAGGGTCGAACACCGGGGAGCTGTTTTTT
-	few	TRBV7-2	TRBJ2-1	CASSSGLTKQFF	TGTGCCAGCAGCTCAGGACTCACGAAGCAGTTCTTC
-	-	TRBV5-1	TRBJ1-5	CASSLWGNSNQPQHF	TGCGCCAGCAGCTTATGGGGGAATAGCAATCAGCCCCAGCATTTT
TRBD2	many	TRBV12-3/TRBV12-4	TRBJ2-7	CASSLISGGSYEQYF	TGTGCCAGCAGTTTAATTAGCGGGGGGTCGTACGAGCAGTACTTC
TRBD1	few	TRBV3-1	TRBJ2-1	CASSHYEGGEQFF	TGTGCCAGCAGCCACTATGAAGGGGGCGAGCAGTTCTTC
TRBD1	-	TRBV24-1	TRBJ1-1	CATSDLTGTEAFF	TGTGCCACCAGTGATCTGACAGGGACTGAAGCTTTCTTT
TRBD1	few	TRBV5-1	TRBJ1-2	CASSWGQLNYGYTF	TGCGCCAGCAGCTGGGGACAGCTAAACTATGGCTACACCTTC
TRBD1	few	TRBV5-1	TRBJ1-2	CASGTGGGEGYTF	TGCGCAAGCGGGACAGGGGGAGGTGAAGGCTACACCTTC
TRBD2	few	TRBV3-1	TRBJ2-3	CASSQELASSTDTQYF	TGTGCCAGCAGCCAAGAACTAGCGTCTAGCACAGATACGCAGTATTTT
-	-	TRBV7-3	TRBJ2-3	CASSLGGAFTDTQYF	TGTGCCAGCAGCTTGGGCGGGGCCTTCACAGATACGCAGTATTTT
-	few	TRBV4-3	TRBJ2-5	CASSRKSEGETQYF	TGCGCCAGCAGCCGGAAAAGTGAGGGGGAGACCCAGTACTTC
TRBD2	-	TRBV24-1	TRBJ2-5	CATSDKAGAEQETQYF	TGTGCCACCAGTGACAAAGCGGGGGCCGAGCAAGAGACCCAGTACTTC
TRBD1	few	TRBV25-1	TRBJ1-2	CASSEPTGSYGYTF	TGTGCCAGCAGTGAGCCGACAGGGTCCTATGGCTACACCTTC
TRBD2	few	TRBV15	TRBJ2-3	CATSRGGSTRTDTQYF	TGTGCCACCAGCAGAGGCGGGAGTACCCGCACAGATACGCAGTATTTT